Included here is one T cell receptor (beta chain) sequence, with context. Measured with immunoSEQ multiplex PCR; TCRdb has only the in-frame clones, and not every one. The sample records a few hundred thousand clones, roughly 87% being singletons. The data were obtained in a study of blood T cell repertoires in COVID-19. Turning to the study itself: The samples span acute and convalescent COVID-19 from the United States, Italy and Spain.

Germline lookup yields CDR1 MGHRA and CDR2 YSYEKL. V lost 1 base, J lost 5 bases, and 20 bases lay in between. The CDR3 is 17 residues long. Material for sequencing was peripheral blood. The receptor was isolated from a man between 18 and 29 years old with active or convalescent COVID-19. The rearrangement joins TRBV4-1 to TRBJ1-2; D is perhaps TRBD1 (5 bases). This CDR3 reads CASSQVGLDTPWYGYTF. The CDR3 nucleotides read TGCGCCAGCAGCCAAGTGGGACTGGACACTCCTTGGTATGGCTACACCTTC.